This TCR beta chain was sequenced for a study of blood T cells in healthy people across ages. Study as a whole: Template switching retrieved approximately one barcoded beta molecule for each two T cells. Notes on the study in general: Long-lived donors carried more naive CD4+ cells and greater diversity than aged donors. CMV status of donors was not determined, possibly confounding expanded clonotype changes.

This clonotype appeared many times. Its target is not known. Alongside a J-beta primer mix, a sample-barcoded 5' primer served in a second PCR lasting about 6 to 12 cycles. Each of the cDNA molecules was tagged by a template-switch adaptor with 12 random nucleotides. TCRdb itself ran the 5' RACE reads through MiXCR, one entry per CDR3 protein. The data show around 900,000 distinct CDR3 sequences, just over 50% seen once. The trim removed 5 bases at V and 0 bases at J, leaving 12 bases unmatched. Per germline, CDR1 SQVTM and CDR2 ANQGSEA. The CDR3 totals 17 residues. The sequence was collected from a woman in her fifties or sixties in good health. Input material: blood. The chain links TRBV29-1 to TRBJ2-3, with TRBD2 matching 9 bases. The CDR3 DNA follows: TGCAGCGTTTTAATGGCGGGAGGGGTTGTGAGCACAGATACGCAGTATTTT. Residues: CSVLMAGGVVSTDTQYF.